This T cell receptor (beta chain) is from a study of T-cell reconstitution after alpha-beta-depleted transplantation in children. This clonotype was observed at least ten times. Its antigen is unidentified. Whole-study results and caveats: Alpha-beta T cells present about two months after transplant were reported to originate from several hundred expanded graft clones.

This CDR3 spans 13 amino acids. With 1 base clipped from V and 14 bases from J, the junction kept 4 bases outside the gene matches. Germline CDR1 is SGHTA and CDR2 is FQGNSA. For TCRbeta, the library was prepared with unique molecular identifiers. Using its own MiXCR run on the PCR reads, TCRdb lists one record per CDR3 protein. Among nearly 200,000 distinct CDR3 sequences listed, about 6% were seen once. The genes are TRBV7-2 and TRBJ2-1; the match to TRBD2 covers 11 bases. Here the sequenced sample was PBMCs, taken before TCRalphabeta/CD19-depleted stem cell transplant. This TCR derives from a girl less than two years old with combined immunodeficiency, due to receive a stem cell transplant. CDR3 sequence reads: CASSLELAGGEFF. As DNA, the CDR3 is TGTGCCAGCAGCTTAGAGCTAGCGGGGGGAGAGTTCTTC.